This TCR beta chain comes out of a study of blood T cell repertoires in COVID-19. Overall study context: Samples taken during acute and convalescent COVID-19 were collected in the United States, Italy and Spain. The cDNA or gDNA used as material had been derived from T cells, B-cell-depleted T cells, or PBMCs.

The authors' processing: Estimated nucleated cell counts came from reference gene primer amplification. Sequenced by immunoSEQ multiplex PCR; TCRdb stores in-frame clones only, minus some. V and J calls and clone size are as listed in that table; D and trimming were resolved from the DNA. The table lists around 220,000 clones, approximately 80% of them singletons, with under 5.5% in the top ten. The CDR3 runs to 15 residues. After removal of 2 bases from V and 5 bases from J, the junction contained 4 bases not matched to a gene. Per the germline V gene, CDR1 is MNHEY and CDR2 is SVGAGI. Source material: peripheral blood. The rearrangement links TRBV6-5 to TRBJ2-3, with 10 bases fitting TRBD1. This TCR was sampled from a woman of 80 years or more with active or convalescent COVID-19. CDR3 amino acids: CASSYMTGGRDTQYF. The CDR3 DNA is TGTGCCAGCAGTTACATGACAGGGGGCCGAGATACGCAGTATTTT.